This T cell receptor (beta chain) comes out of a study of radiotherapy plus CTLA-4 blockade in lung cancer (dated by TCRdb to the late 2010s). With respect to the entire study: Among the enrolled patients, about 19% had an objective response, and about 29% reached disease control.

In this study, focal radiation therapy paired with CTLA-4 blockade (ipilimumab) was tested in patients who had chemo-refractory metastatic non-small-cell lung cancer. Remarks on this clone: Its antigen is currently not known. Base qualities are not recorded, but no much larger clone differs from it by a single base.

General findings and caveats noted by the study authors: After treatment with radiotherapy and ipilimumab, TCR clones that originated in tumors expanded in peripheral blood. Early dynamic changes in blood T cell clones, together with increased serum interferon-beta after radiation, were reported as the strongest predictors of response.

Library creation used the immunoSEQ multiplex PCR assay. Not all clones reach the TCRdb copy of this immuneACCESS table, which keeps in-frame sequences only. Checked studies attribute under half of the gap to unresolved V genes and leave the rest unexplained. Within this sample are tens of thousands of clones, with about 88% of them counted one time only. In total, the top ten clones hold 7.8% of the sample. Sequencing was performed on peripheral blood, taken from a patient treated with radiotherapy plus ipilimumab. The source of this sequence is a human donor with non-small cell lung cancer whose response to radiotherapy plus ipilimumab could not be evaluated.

The bases are TGTGCCAGCAGCTCGGGGGGGCTCGGGGAGCTGTTTTTT. Protein translation: CASSSGGLGELFF. This chain joins TRBV11-3 to TRBJ2-2; TRBD2 lines up with 8 middle nucleotides. CDR1 and CDR2, looked up from the germline V gene, are SGHNT and YENEEA. V is cut back by 4 bases and J by 7 bases, with 2 bases in the junction unmatched. The CDR3 contains 13 residues, cysteine and phenylalanine counted. The retained sequence is limited to the CDR3, 39 bases, with the frame set at the first base. The entire variable domain, with the stretches around the CDR3 drawn from the reference TRBV11-3 and TRBJ2-2 proteins, is EAGVVQSPRYKIIEKKQPVAFWCNPISGHNTLYWYLQNLGQGPELLIRYENEEAVDDSQLPKDRFSAERLKGVDSTLKIQPAELGDSAVYLCASSSGGLGELFFGEGSRLTVL.